This T cell receptor beta chain was identified during a study of cytomegalovirus exposure and HLA in healthy donors. Study observations and caveats: TCR association rates varied by HLA locus in a later analysis, with DRB1 highest and HLA-C lowest. In an earlier analysis, in several hundred donors, most V segments appeared productive either ~90% or ~30% of the time.

The CDR3 spans 13 residues. Trimming left V 0 bases short and J 6 bases short, with 6 bases between. The germline CDR1 and CDR2 sequences are MGHRA and YSYEKL. PCR used 60 Vbeta primers and 13 Jbeta primers. Sequencing was performed with immunoSEQ multiplex PCR; in TCRdb, only in-frame clones are kept and a portion is missing. Altogether approximately 79,000 clones are present, 60% to 80% being singletons, with the ten largest covering roughly 2%. Worth noting for this clone: Its antigen is as yet unknown.

This TCR was recovered from a boy younger than 18 in good health and CMV-seronegative. The chain uses TRBV4-1 and TRBJ1-5, with D possibly matching TRBD1 (5 bases). Sequences were obtained from PBMCs. CDR3 in amino acids: CASSQDQGQPQHF. The CDR3 DNA follows: TGCGCCAGCAGCCAAGATCAGGGTCAGCCCCAGCATTTT.